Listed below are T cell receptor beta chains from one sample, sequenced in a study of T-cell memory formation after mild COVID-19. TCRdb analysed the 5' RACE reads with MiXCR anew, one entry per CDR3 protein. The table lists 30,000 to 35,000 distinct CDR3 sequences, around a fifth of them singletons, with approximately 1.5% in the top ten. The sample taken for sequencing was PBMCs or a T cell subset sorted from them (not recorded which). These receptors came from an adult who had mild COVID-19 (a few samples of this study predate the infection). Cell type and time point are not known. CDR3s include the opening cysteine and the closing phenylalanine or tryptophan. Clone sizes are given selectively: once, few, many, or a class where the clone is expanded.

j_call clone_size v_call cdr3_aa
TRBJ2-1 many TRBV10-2 CASRDGTSGGYNEQFF
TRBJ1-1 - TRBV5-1 CASSSAHRVGTEAFF
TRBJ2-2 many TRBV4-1 CASSQANFGTATGELFF
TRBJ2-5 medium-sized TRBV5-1 CASAGGGETQYF
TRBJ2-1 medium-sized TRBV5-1 CASSSGLARRSSYNEQFF
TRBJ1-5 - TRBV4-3 CASSQDPQGNQPQHF
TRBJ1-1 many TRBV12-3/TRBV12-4 CASSLGQGNTEAFF
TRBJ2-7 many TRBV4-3 CASSYSGTGETYEQYF
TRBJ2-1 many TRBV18 CASSPRLAGLSGNEQFF
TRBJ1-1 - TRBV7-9 CASSLAYRGTEAFF
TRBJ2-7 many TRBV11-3 CASSSQTGGSYEQYF
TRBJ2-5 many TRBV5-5 CASSLGGLAGVHRETQYF
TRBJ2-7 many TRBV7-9 CASSLGDGDRNEQYF
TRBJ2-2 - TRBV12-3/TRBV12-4 CATGQGWTGELFF
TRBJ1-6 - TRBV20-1 CSARSGGQSHSPLHF
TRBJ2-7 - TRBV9 CASSVGGQGSYEQYF
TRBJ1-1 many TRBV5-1 CASSLGTVNTEAFF
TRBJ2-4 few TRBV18 CASSPVSTGGIAKNIQYF
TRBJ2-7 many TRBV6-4 CASRGLAGNYEQYF
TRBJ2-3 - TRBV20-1 CSARGDGTSGSRADTQYF
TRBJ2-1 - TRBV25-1 CASSEYSGNEQFF
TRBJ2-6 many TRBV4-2 CASSQEGTPGANVLTF
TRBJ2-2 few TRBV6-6 CASSWDSANTGELFF
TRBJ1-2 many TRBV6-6 CASSSSGGSYGYTF
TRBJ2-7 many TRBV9 CASSSGQGAYEQYF
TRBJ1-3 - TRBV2 CASTDPLYDSGNTIYF
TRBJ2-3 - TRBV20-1 CSARDDGRLGDTQYF
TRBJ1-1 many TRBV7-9 CASSLITGVEAFF
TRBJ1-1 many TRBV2 CASSEALRAEAFF
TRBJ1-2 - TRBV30 CAWSVIDSYGYTF
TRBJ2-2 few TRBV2 CASRTGTGELFF
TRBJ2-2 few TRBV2 CASRGGSTGELFF